The rows below give T cell receptor beta chains drawn from one sample of a study of beta chain features in type 1 diabetes. Sequenced by immunoSEQ multiplex PCR; TCRdb stores in-frame clones only, minus some. The sample yields hundreds of thousands of clones, about 14% seen once. Sequences were obtained from naive CD4+ T cells from blood. The origin of the receptors is a man between 18 and 29 years old with type 1 diabetes. CDR3s include the opening cysteine and the closing phenylalanine or tryptophan. Each record gives: CDR3 protein, CDR3 length, J gene, V gene.

CDR3aa: CAISESGTQGETQYF
len: 15
j_gene: TRBJ2-5
v_gene: TRBV10-3

CDR3aa: CASSSRDPTEAFF
len: 13
j_gene: TRBJ1-1
v_gene: TRBV6-6

CDR3aa: CASSLEGGTQYF
len: 12
j_gene: TRBJ2-5
v_gene: TRBV7-9

CDR3aa: CASSAEGYEQYF
len: 12
j_gene: TRBJ2-7
v_gene: TRBV6-5

CDR3aa: CATSLLGQGEEKLFF
len: 15
j_gene: TRBJ1-4
v_gene: TRBV15

CDR3aa: CASSVGDRETQYF
len: 13
j_gene: TRBJ2-5
v_gene: TRBV9

CDR3aa: CAISESGTRQGEQFF
len: 15
j_gene: TRBJ2-1
v_gene: TRBV10-3

CDR3aa: CSARGRFTDTQYF
len: 13
j_gene: TRBJ2-3
v_gene: TRBV29-1

CDR3aa: CASSQDQSGNEQFF
len: 14
j_gene: TRBJ2-1
v_gene: TRBV2

CDR3aa: CASSVRGGGGQPQHF
len: 15
j_gene: TRBJ1-5
v_gene: TRBV2

CDR3aa: CASSHPDRGQGKNIQYF
len: 17
j_gene: TRBJ2-4
v_gene: TRBV4-3

CDR3aa: CSARGQQNTEAFF
len: 13
j_gene: TRBJ1-1
v_gene: TRBV29-1

CDR3aa: CASSILAGADEQFF
len: 14
j_gene: TRBJ2-1
v_gene: TRBV2

CDR3aa: CASSYWDGLEEQYF
len: 14
j_gene: TRBJ2-7
v_gene: TRBV6-5

CDR3aa: CSVDGNANTGELFF
len: 14
j_gene: TRBJ2-2
v_gene: TRBV29-1

CDR3aa: CAISETREDGYTF
len: 13
j_gene: TRBJ1-2
v_gene: TRBV10-3

CDR3aa: CASSQGETGIYEQYF
len: 15
j_gene: TRBJ2-7
v_gene: TRBV23-1

CDR3aa: CASSLTSNTGELFF
len: 14
j_gene: TRBJ2-2
v_gene: TRBV5-4

CDR3aa: CASSSLAGVPFSTDTQYF
len: 18
j_gene: TRBJ2-3
v_gene: TRBV11-1

CDR3aa: CSSGSTYNEQFF
len: 12
j_gene: TRBJ2-1
v_gene: TRBV6-5

CDR3aa: CSVAGQGNYGYTF
len: 13
j_gene: TRBJ1-2
v_gene: TRBV29-1

CDR3aa: CAWTYIGTQYF
len: 11
j_gene: TRBJ2-3
v_gene: TRBV30

CDR3aa: CGTLSGGANTRELFF
len: 15
j_gene: TRBJ2-2
v_gene: TRBV28

CDR3aa: CASSSGGTGELFF
len: 13
j_gene: TRBJ2-2
v_gene: TRBV28

CDR3aa: CASSESVGQGIYEQYF
len: 16
j_gene: TRBJ2-7
v_gene: TRBV10-1

CDR3aa: CASSEATYGYTF
len: 12
j_gene: TRBJ1-2
v_gene: TRBV2

CDR3aa: CASSLGLAAPQTQYF
len: 15
j_gene: TRBJ2-5
v_gene: TRBV7-9

CDR3aa: CASSLYQLTQETQYF
len: 15
j_gene: TRBJ2-5
v_gene: TRBV7-2

CDR3aa: CASSIQWHGYTF
len: 12
j_gene: TRBJ1-2
v_gene: TRBV7-9

CDR3aa: CSYGLTPSNEQFF
len: 13
j_gene: TRBJ2-1
v_gene: TRBV29-1

CDR3aa: CASSTNKQFF
len: 10
j_gene: TRBJ2-1
v_gene: TRBV19